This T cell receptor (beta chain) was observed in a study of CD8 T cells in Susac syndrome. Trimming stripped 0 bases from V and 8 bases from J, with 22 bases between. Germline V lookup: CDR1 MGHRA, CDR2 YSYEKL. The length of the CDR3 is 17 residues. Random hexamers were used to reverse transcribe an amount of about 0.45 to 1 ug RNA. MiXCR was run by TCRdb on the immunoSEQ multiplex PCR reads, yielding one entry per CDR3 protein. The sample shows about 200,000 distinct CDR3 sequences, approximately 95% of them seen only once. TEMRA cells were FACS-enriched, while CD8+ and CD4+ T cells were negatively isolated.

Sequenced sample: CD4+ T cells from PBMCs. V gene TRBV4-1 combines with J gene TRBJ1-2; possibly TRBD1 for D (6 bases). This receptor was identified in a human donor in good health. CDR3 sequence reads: CASSQDRGAGAFRGYTF. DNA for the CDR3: TGCGCCAGCAGCCAAGATCGGGGGGCAGGGGCGTTTCGGGGCTACACCTTC.